A single sample gave rise to the 8 T cell receptor beta chains below, sequenced in a study of shared clonotypes between healthy human individuals. Only in-frame clones appear in the TCRdb table, and some are missing; sequencing was by immunoSEQ multiplex PCR. The sample lists just over 2,000,000 clones, 90% to 95% occurring once. The sample consisted of naive CD4+ T cells sorted from blood. Subset given: CD45RA+ positively selected. These receptors all come from a man aged 18 to 29 in good health.

The chain couples TRBV18 to TRBJ1-5; D gene uncertain. CDR3 size: 14 residues. Germline V gives CDR1 KGHSH, CDR2 LQKENI. V dropped 1 base and J dropped 5 bases, with 9 bases sitting between them. In DNA, the CDR3 is TGTGCCAGCTCACCACAATCCCAAGATCAGCCCCAGCATTTT. Translation: CASSPQSQDQPQHF.

The chain carries TRBV28 and TRBJ1-1; D is uncertain. The CDR3 runs to 15 residues. Germline V gives CDR1 MDHEN, CDR2 SYDVKM. With 5 bases removed from V and 0 bases from J, the gap between germline ends came to 13 bases. The CDR3 here is CASSAYRGLNTEAFF. The CDR3 nucleotides read TGTGCCAGCAGTGCCTACAGAGGCTTGAACACTGAAGCTTTCTTT.

A word on this clone: The identical CDR3 is also encoded by other nucleotide sequences in the sample. The V call is TRBV18, the J call TRBJ2-1; D gene uncertain. There are 12 residues in the CDR3. CDR1 KGHSH and CDR2 LQKENI come from the germline V gene. Trimming shortened V by 1 base and J by 6 bases, and 4 bases separated the two germline ends. The CDR3 region has the DNA TGTGCCAGCTCACCACGGATCAATGAGCAGTTCTTC. Protein: CASSPRINEQFF.

The chain couples TRBV2 to TRBJ2-3; the D is unclear. The V gene's germline CDR1 is SNHLY and CDR2 FYNNEI. The CDR3 contains 14 residues. Trimming pared 7 bases from V and 2 bases from J, leaving 13 bases between. The CDR3 sequence is CASIDWAFTDTQYF. In DNA, the CDR3 is TGTGCCAGCATCGACTGGGCTTTCACAGATACGCAGTATTTT.

The chain uses TRBV7-9 and TRBJ1-1; the D is unclear. V lost 3 bases and J 1 base, leaving 6 bases between the germline ends. The CDR3 consists of 13 residues. Germline CDR1 SEHNR, CDR2 FQNEAQ (reference sequence). CDR3 protein: CASSFDPNTEAFF. CDR3 sequence (DNA): TGTGCCAGCAGCTTCGACCCGAACACTGAAGCTTTCTTT. The variable domain in full, completed from reference TRBV7-9 and TRBJ1-1, reads DTGVSQNPRHKITKRGQNVTFRCDPISEHNRLYWYRQTLGQGPEFLTYFQNEAQLEKSRLLSDRFSAERPKGSFSTLEIQRTEQGDSAMYLCASSFDPNTEAFFGQGTRLTVV.

This chain connects TRBV6-7 to TRBJ1-1; D is undetermined. Being an ORF, TRBV6-7 has a function that is uncertain. The CDR3 runs to 18 residues. Trimming pared 2 bases from V and 0 bases from J, leaving 19 bases between. This chain's CDR3 is CASSYVGLSHIMNTEAFF. The CDR3 bases are TGTGCCAGCAGTTACGTCGGTTTGAGTCATATTATGAACACTGAAGCTTTCTTT.

The V gene is TRBV28, the J gene TRBJ1-2; TRBD1 might be the D (6 bases). CDR1 is MDHEN and CDR2 is SYDVKM in the germline V gene. The CDR3 extends over 15 amino acids. Deletions cut 2 bases from V and 3 bases from J, with 13 bases between. CDR3 bases: TGTGCCAGCAGTTTAGGGGGCAGGGTATACTATGGCTACACCTTC. This encodes CASSLGGRVYYGYTF.

This chain joins TRBV11-2 and TRBJ1-1, with D perhaps matching TRBD1 (6 bases). This CDR3 comprises 15 residues. Germline values: CDR1 SGHAT, CDR2 FQNNGV. Trimming pared 1 base from V and 7 bases from J, leaving 16 bases between. CDR3 coding DNA: TGTGCCAGCAGCTTAGGGATAACAGGGATGGTTGAAGCTTTCTTT. Translating gives CASSLGITGMVEAFF.